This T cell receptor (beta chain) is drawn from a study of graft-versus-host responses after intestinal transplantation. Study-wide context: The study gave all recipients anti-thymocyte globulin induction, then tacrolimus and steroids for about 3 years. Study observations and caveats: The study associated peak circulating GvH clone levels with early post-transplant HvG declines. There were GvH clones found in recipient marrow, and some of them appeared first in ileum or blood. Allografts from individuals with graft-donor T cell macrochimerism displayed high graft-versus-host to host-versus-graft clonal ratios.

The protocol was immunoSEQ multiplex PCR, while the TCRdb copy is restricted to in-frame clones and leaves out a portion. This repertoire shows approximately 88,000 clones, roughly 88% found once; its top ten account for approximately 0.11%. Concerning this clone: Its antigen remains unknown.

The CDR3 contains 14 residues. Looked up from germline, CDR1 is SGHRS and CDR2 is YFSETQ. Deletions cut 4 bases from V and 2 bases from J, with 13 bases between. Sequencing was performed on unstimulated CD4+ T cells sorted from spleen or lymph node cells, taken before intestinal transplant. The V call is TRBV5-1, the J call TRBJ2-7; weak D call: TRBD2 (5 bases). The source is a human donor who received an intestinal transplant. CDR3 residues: CASSRGSFTYEQYF. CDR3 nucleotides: TGCGCCAGCAGCCGAGGGTCATTTACCTACGAGCAGTACTTC.